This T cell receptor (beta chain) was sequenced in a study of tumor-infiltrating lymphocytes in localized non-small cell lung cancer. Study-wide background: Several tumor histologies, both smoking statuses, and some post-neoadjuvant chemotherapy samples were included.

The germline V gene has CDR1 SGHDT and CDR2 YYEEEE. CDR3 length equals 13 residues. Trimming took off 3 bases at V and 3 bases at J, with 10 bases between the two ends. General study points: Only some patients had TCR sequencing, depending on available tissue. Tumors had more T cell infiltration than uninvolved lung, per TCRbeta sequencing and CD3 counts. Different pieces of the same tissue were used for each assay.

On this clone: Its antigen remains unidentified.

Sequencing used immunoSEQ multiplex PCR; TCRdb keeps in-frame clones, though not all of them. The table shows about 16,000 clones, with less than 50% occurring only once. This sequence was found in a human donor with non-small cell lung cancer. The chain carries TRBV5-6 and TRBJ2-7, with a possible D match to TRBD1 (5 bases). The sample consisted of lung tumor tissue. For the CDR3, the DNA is TGTGCCAGCAGCTCGTCCGACAGCTACGAGCAGTACTTC. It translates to CASSSSDSYEQYF.